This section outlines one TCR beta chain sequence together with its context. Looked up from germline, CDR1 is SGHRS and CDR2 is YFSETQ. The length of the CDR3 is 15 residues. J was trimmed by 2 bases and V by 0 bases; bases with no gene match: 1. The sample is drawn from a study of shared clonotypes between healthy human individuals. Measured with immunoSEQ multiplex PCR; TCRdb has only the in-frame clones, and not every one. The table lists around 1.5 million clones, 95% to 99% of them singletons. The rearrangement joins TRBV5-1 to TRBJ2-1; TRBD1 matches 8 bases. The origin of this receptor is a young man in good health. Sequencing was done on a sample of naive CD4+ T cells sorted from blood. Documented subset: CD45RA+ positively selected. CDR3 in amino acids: CASSLDRGAYNEQFF. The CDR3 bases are TGCGCCAGCAGCTTGGACAGGGGGGCCTACAATGAGCAGTTCTTC.